These T cell receptor beta chains were read from a single sample in a study of blood T cell repertoires in COVID-19. TCRdb keeps only in-frame clones here, not all; method: immunoSEQ multiplex PCR. The table records 150,000 to 200,000 clones, about 83% of them present only once. Sequencing input: peripheral blood. All receptors come from a human donor in a cohort sampled during active COVID-19. CDR3s include the opening cysteine and the closing phenylalanine or tryptophan. A D gene is named only where the DNA matches it firmly. A row's size may be missing; if present it is once, few, many or a size class.

clone_size	v_call	j_call	d_call	cdr3_aa	cdr3_nt
.	TRBV7-3	TRBJ1-2	TRBD1	CVPSSETGGSNYGYTF	TGTGTCCCTTCGTCCGAGACAGGGGGTTCTAACTATGGCTACACCTTC
.	TRBV11-2	TRBJ2-1	.	CASSPSTRTHEQFF	TGTGCCAGCAGCCCCTCGACTAGAACGCATGAGCAGTTCTTC
.	TRBV3-1/TRBV3-2	TRBJ2-1	.	CASSQDPGDEQFF	TGTGCCAGCAGCCAAGATCCAGGGGATGAGCAGTTCTTC
.	TRBV7-2	TRBJ2-7	.	CASSLKAGGIEQYF	TGTGCCAGCAGCTTAAAGGCAGGGGGGATAGAGCAGTACTTC
.	TRBV7-2	TRBJ1-1	.	CASSSSPARGNTEAFF	TGTGCCAGCAGCTCCTCCCCTGCTCGGGGGAACACTGAAGCTTTCTTT
few	TRBV7-8	TRBJ2-7	TRBD2	CASSVTSATYEQYF	TGTGCCAGCAGCGTGACTAGCGCTACCTACGAGCAGTACTTC
few	TRBV6-2/TRBV6-3	TRBJ2-7	.	CASSLIYEQYF	TGTGCCAGCAGCCTAATCTACGAGCAGTACTTC
few	TRBV4-1	TRBJ2-1	.	CASSLYQLDEQFF	TGCGCCAGCAGCCTGTACCAATTAGATGAGCAGTTCTTC
.	TRBV5-1	TRBJ2-7	.	CASSWEPAYEQYF	TGCGCCAGCAGCTGGGAGCCTGCCTACGAGCAGTACTTC
.	TRBV27	TRBJ2-2	.	CASSLYLNTGELFF	TGTGCCAGCAGTTTATATCTGAACACCGGGGAGCTGTTTTTT
.	TRBV3-1/TRBV3-2	TRBJ1-1	.	CASSLGGAGEAFF	TGTGCCAGCAGCCTAGGGGGGGCGGGGGAAGCTTTCTTT
few	TRBV18	TRBJ1-1	TRBD1	CASSPGQGYEAFF	TGTGCCAGCTCACCAGGACAGGGTTATGAAGCTTTCTTT
.	TRBV5-4	TRBJ2-3	.	CASSFQGTDTQYF	TGTGCCAGCAGCTTTCAGGGCACAGATACGCAGTATTTT
.	TRBV3-1/TRBV3-2	TRBJ2-1	.	CASSQDLIQGGGEQFF	TGTGCCAGCAGCCAGGATCTAATCCAGGGGGGCGGTGAGCAGTTCTTC
.	TRBV7-9	TRBJ1-2	.	CASSSGGGFHYGYTF	TGTGCCAGCAGCTCGGGGGGCGGATTCCACTATGGCTACACCTTC
.	TRBV5-4	TRBJ1-2	.	CASSLQHVVTGYTF	TGTGCCAGCAGCTTACAGCACGTGGTTACTGGCTACACCTTC
.	TRBV19	TRBJ2-7	.	CASATGYEQYF	TGTGCCAGTGCCACAGGCTACGAGCAGTACTTC
.	TRBV5-1	TRBJ2-7	.	CASGTELYEQYF	TGCGCCAGCGGGACTGAACTTTACGAGCAGTACTTC
.	TRBV4-2	TRBJ2-7	.	CASSQEVGMSSYEQYF	TGTGCCAGCAGCCAAGAAGTCGGGATGAGCTCCTACGAGCAGTACTTC
.	TRBV7-8	TRBJ2-7	TRBD1	CASSLVRDSTYEQYF	TGTGCCAGCAGCTTAGTCCGGGACAGCACCTACGAGCAGTACTTC
.	TRBV6-5	TRBJ2-7	TRBD1	CASSFGTGGTYEQYF	TGTGCCAGCAGTTTTGGGACAGGGGGCACCTACGAGCAGTACTTC
.	TRBV11-1	TRBJ1-2	.	CASSRGRESYGYTF	TGTGCCAGCAGCCGCGGACGGGAAAGTTATGGCTACACCTTC
.	TRBV7-2	TRBJ2-7	TRBD2	CASSDGLAGTYEQYF	TGTGCCAGCAGCGACGGACTAGCGGGGACCTACGAGCAGTACTTC
few	TRBV7-3	TRBJ2-7	.	CASSRAGATEQYF	TGTGCCAGCAGCCGAGCTGGAGCAACCGAGCAGTACTTC
.	TRBV14	TRBJ2-2	TRBD1	CASSLRQGPQAGELFF	TGTGCCAGCAGCCTCAGACAGGGCCCTCAAGCCGGGGAGCTGTTTTTT
.	TRBV7-2	TRBJ1-2	TRBD1	CASSSLPGTAFYGYTF	TGTGCCAGCAGCTCTCTTCCCGGGACAGCCTTCTATGGCTACACCTTC
.	TRBV6-5	TRBJ2-7	.	CASSYEGSYEQYF	TGTGCCAGCAGTTACGAGGGCTCCTACGAGCAGTACTTC